These 30 T cell receptor beta chains originate from one sample sequenced in a study of graft-versus-host responses after intestinal transplantation. TCRdb's copy holds only in-frame clones and misses some; the assay was immunoSEQ multiplex PCR. The sample holds about 36,000 clones, approximately 93% seen once. Their cognate antigens are unknown. The sequenced sample was unstimulated CD4+ T cells sorted from spleen or lymph node cells, obtained before transplant. These receptors were taken from a human donor who was the organ donor for an intestinal transplant.

J is TRBJ2-7 and V is TRBV7-6; 7 nucleotides agree with TRBD1. Germline V CDR1 and CDR2: SGHVS, FNYEAQ. The CDR3 contains 14 residues. Trimming removed 1 base from V and 2 bases from J; junction bases left unmatched: 2. The DNA for the CDR3 is TGTGCCAGCAGCTTAGGGACAGGTACCTACGAGCAGTACTTC. It codes for CASSLGTGTYEQYF.

The gene calls are TRBV5-4 and TRBJ1-1; the D is unclear. The germline gives CDR1 SGHNT, CDR2 YYREEE (reference sequence). V was shortened by 0 bases and J by 1 base, with 4 bases between the two germline ends. This CDR3 spans 13 amino acids. The CDR3 region is CASSLDRNTEAFF. The CDR3, as DNA: TGTGCCAGCAGCTTGGACAGGAACACTGAAGCTTTCTTT.

This chain joins TRBV7-2 and TRBJ2-1; D might be TRBD2 (5 bases). Germline values: CDR1 SGHTA, CDR2 FQGNSA. Trimming took 5 bases from V and 5 from J, leaving 19 bases between them. The CDR3 is made up of 16 amino acids. CDR3 DNA sequence: TGTGCCAGCAGCACGAGAGGCGGGTCCCAGGACAATGAGCAGTTCTTC. As protein: CASSTRGGSQDNEQFF.

This clone was seen only a few times. The chain carries TRBV20-1 and TRBJ2-1; D not certain. Deletions cut 4 bases from V and 5 bases from J, with 3 bases between. The CDR3 contains 10 residues. Germline lookup yields CDR1 DFQATT and CDR2 SNEGSKA (reference sequence). The CDR3 here is CSANDNEQFF. For the CDR3, the DNA is TGCAGTGCTAATGACAATGAGCAGTTCTTC.

In DNA form, the CDR3 reads TGTGCCAGCAGCGTCACATCCGGGACCATGAACACCGGGGAGCTGTTTTTT. Translating gives CASSVTSGTMNTGELFF. This sequence joins TRBV9 and TRBJ2-2, with D possibly called TRBD1 or TRBD2 (5 bases each). Trimming shortened V by 2 bases and J by 1 base, and 15 bases separated the two germline ends. The length of the CDR3 is 17 residues. Germline CDR1 is SGDLS and CDR2 is YYNGEE.

The rearrangement links TRBV7-2 to TRBJ2-7; TRBD1 might be the D (6 bases). The length of the CDR3 is 14 residues. Trimming took 6 bases from V and 0 from J, leaving 12 bases between them. CDR1 and CDR2 from the germline V gene are SGHTA and FQGNSA. CDR3 nucleotides: TGTGCCAGCAGACTAGGGGGATACTCCTACGAGCAGTACTTC. This gives the protein CASRLGGYSYEQYF.

This clone was found once. This chain joins TRBV5-1 and TRBJ2-5; 7 nucleotides match TRBD1. CDR3 length equals 15 residues. The V gene's germline CDR1 is SGHRS and CDR2 YFSETQ. V shed 1 base and J 0 bases; nucleotides not matched to a gene: 3. CDR3 sequence reads: CASSLPGTDQETQYF. Here the CDR3 DNA reads TGCGCCAGCAGCTTGCCCGGGACAGACCAAGAGACCCAGTACTTC.

The V gene is TRBV27, the J gene TRBJ1-6; 7 bases agree with TRBD1. Per the germline V gene, CDR1 is MNHEY and CDR2 is SMNVEV (reference sequence). V dropped 2 bases and J dropped 4; count of bases not matched to a gene: 11. The length of the CDR3 is 18 residues. The CDR3 DNA reads TGTGCCAGCAGTTTAAAAGGGGGCACGGGTCTTTATAATTCACCCCTCCACTTT. It encodes CASSLKGGTGLYNSPLHF.

V usage is TRBV5-4 and J usage is TRBJ2-6, with D tentatively TRBD1 or TRBD2 (5 bases each). CDR1 and CDR2 from the germline V gene are SGHNT and YYREEE (reference sequence). The V gene lost 4 bases and the J gene lost 0 bases, with 14 bases spanning the gap. The CDR3 loop spans 17 amino acids. The CDR3 protein is CASSNSGRISGANVLTF. DNA for the CDR3: TGTGCCAGCAGCAACTCGGGACGGATCTCTGGGGCCAACGTCCTGACTTTC.

V usage is TRBV18 and J usage is TRBJ2-1; 8 bases map to TRBD1. V shed 3 bases, J shed 5 bases, and the junction held 3 bases outside the gene matches. Germline CDR1 and CDR2: KGHSH and LQKENI. The CDR3 has 14 residues. The CDR3 spells CASSPGQGNNEQFF. In DNA, the CDR3 is TGTGCCAGCTCACCCGGACAGGGTAACAATGAGCAGTTCTTC.

The chain joins TRBV29-1 to TRBJ2-6; D call uncertain. The V end was cut by 4 bases, the J end by 0 bases, with 4 bases between. Germline values: CDR1 SQVTM, CDR2 ANQGSEA. The CDR3 is 13 amino acids. The CDR3 nucleotides read TGCAGCGTTGTCGGCTCTGGGGCCAACGTCCTGACTTTC. As protein: CSVVGSGANVLTF. Using reference TRBV29-1 and TRBJ2-6 for the parts outside the CDR3, the full variable domain is SAVISQKPSRDICQRGTSLTIQCQVDSQVTMMFWYRQQPGQSLTLIATANQGSEATYESGFVIDKFPISRPNLTFSTLTVSNMSPEDSSIYLCSVVGSGANVLTFGAGSRLTVL.

This chain uses TRBV5-1 with TRBJ2-5, with unresolved D. Germline CDR1 and CDR2: SGHRS and YFSETQ. Trimming took 0 bases from V and 2 from J, leaving 5 bases between them. There are 13 residues in the CDR3. CDR3 in DNA: TGCGCCAGCAGCTTGGACCCACAAGAGACCCAGTACTTC. Its translation: CASSLDPQETQYF.

J is TRBJ1-2 and V is TRBV27; 7 nucleotides agree with TRBD1. V dropped 6 bases and J dropped 4; count of bases not matched to a gene: 5. CDR3 length: 13 amino acids. The germline CDR1 and CDR2 sequences are MNHEY and SMNVEV (reference sequence). CDR3 DNA: TGTGCCAGCAGAGCAACAGGGGCCTATGGCTACACCTTC. Translation gives CASRATGAYGYTF.

This clone was observed a few times. The CDR3 DNA sequence: TGTGCCAGCAGCCCCCCCGGAGGCGGCGAGCAGTACTTC. Translation: CASSPPGGGEQYF. This sequence joins TRBV7-3 and TRBJ2-7; tentatively, D is TRBD2 (5 bases). The V end lost 5 bases, the J end lost 6 bases, and 14 bases lay between the germline ends. Germline CDR1 SGHTA, CDR2 FQGTGA. The CDR3 runs 13 residues. The variable domain in full, with the rest retrieved from reference TRBV7-3 and TRBJ2-7, is GAGVSQTPSNKVTEKGKYVELRCDPISGHTALYWYRQSLGQGPEFLIYFQGTGAADDSGLPNDRFFAVRPEGSVSTLKIQRTERGDSAVYLCASSPPGGGEQYFGPGTRLTVT.

As DNA, the CDR3 is TGTGCCAGCAGCTTAGGGAGGGGAGGAAGCATGAACACTGAAGCTTTCTTT. Its translation: CASSLGRGGSMNTEAFF. This sequence joins TRBV7-9 and TRBJ1-1; maybe TRBD1 (5 bases). The CDR3 spans 17 residues. Germline V gene data show CDR1 as SEHNR and CDR2 as FQNEAQ (reference sequence). Between the trimmed V and J ends, which lost 1 base and 0 bases, there was a span of 15 bases.

The chain couples TRBV12-5 to TRBJ2-5; D is possibly TRBD1 or TRBD2 (5 bases each). The CDR3 is 13 residues long. Looked up from germline, CDR1 is LGHNT and CDR2 is FRNRAP. V lost 6 bases to trimming and J lost 4 bases, with 12 bases between them. The DNA of the CDR3 is TGTGCTAGTGGATCGGGGCTGGGAGAGACCCAGTACTTC. Amino acids: CASGSGLGETQYF.

This chain connects TRBV19 to TRBJ1-2; no clear D. Germline V gene data show CDR1 as LNHDA and CDR2 as SQIVND (reference sequence). The V end lost 6 bases, the J end lost 3 bases, and 14 bases lay between the germline ends. The CDR3 sequence is 14 residues long. The CDR3 DNA reads as TGTGCCAGTAGCCCCCTCAATCCAGACTATGGCTACACCTTC. Amino acids: CASSPLNPDYGYTF. The full variable domain, with the rest looked up from reference TRBV19 and TRBJ1-2, is DGGITQSPKYLFRKEGQNVTLSCEQNLNHDAMYWYRQDPGQGLRLIYYSQIVNDFQKGDIAEGYSVSREKKESFPLTVTSAQKNPTAFYLCASSPLNPDYGYTFGSGTRLTVV.

V gene TRBV5-1 combines with J gene TRBJ2-4; 11 bases line up with TRBD2. CDR3 length equals 18 residues. Germline V lookup: CDR1 SGHRS, CDR2 YFSETQ. J lost 0 bases, V lost 4 bases, and 9 bases had no gene match. CDR3 coding DNA: TGCGCCAGCAGCCCGTGGCTAGCGGGGGGACTAGCCAAAAACATTCAGTACTTC. This translates into CASSPWLAGGLAKNIQYF.

The chain carries TRBV18 and TRBJ1-2; D is possibly TRBD1 (6 bases). The germline V and J ends were trimmed by 3 bases and 6 bases, with 11 bases remaining between them. Germline V gene lookup returns CDR1 KGHSH and CDR2 LQKENI. The CDR3 totals 13 residues. The CDR3 region has the DNA TGTGCCAGCTCACCCCAACAGGGTAATGGCTACACCTTC. Translated: CASSPQQGNGYTF.

This chain connects TRBV2 to TRBJ2-3; TRBD1 aligns across 11 bases. This CDR3 contains 18 residues. V lost 4 bases, J lost 3 bases, and 12 bases stayed unmatched. Germline CDR1 and CDR2: SNHLY and FYNNEI. CDR3 sequence: CASSVPVGTGGLTDTQYF. CDR3 nucleotide sequence: TGTGCCAGCAGTGTACCAGTTGGGACAGGGGGGTTAACAGATACGCAGTATTTT.

The rearrangement uses TRBV4-3 and TRBJ2-1, with 9 bases fitting TRBD2. This CDR3 has 15 amino acids. Germline assignment: CDR1 LGHNA and CDR2 YSLEER. V trimming: 5 bases; J trimming: 2 bases; junction bases outside the gene matches: 4. CDR3 coding DNA: TGCGCCAGCAGCTTTAAGCGGGGGGCCTACAATGAGCAGTTCTTC. Translated: CASSFKRGAYNEQFF.

This chain links TRBV7-2 with TRBJ1-6; D not certain. Deletions cut 1 base from V and 6 bases from J, with 13 bases between. The CDR3 covers 16 residues. The germline gives CDR1 SGHTA, CDR2 FQGNSA. The CDR3, as DNA: TGTGCCAGCAGCTTAGTATACGCGACAACTAATTCACCCCTCCACTTT. Translated: CASSLVYATTNSPLHF.

J is TRBJ1-3 and V is TRBV19; maybe TRBD1 (6 bases). CDR3 length equals 15 residues. V was shortened by 4 bases and J by 4 bases, with 14 bases between the two germline ends. From germline, CDR1 is LNHDA and CDR2 SQIVND (reference sequence). For the CDR3, the DNA is TGTGCCAGTAGTACGGGTTGGACAGTCGGAAACACCATATATTTT. Encoded protein: CASSTGWTVGNTIYF.

The chain has TRBV9 and TRBJ2-3, with 11 nucleotides matching TRBD2. The V gene's germline CDR1 is SGDLS and CDR2 YYNGEE. V lost 4 bases to trimming and J lost 1 base; unmatched junction nucleotides: 14. CDR3 length: 19 residues. In nucleotides, the CDR3 is TGTGCCAGCAGCCCTCACGGTGGGGCTAGCGGGGGGCGCACAGATACGCAGTATTTT. Translated: CASSPHGGASGGRTDTQYF.

The CDR3 reads CAWLGQIHQPQHF. As DNA, the CDR3 is TGTGCCTGGCTGGGACAGATCCATCAGCCCCAGCATTTT. The V gene is TRBV30, the J gene TRBJ1-5, with 7 bases fitting TRBD1. This CDR3 spans 13 amino acids. V lost 5 bases to trimming and J lost 5 bases; unmatched junction nucleotides: 6. Germline-derived CDR1 and CDR2 are GTSNPN and SVGIG (reference sequence). Filled out from reference TRBV30 and TRBJ1-5, the complete variable domain reads SQTIHQWPATLVQPVGSPLSLECTVEGTSNPNLYWYRQAAGRGLQLLFYSVGIGQISSEVPQNLSASRPQDRQFILSSKKLLLSDSGFYLCAWLGQIHQPQHFGDGTRLSIL.

The rearrangement joins TRBV4-1 to TRBJ2-3; the match to TRBD2 covers 9 bases. CDR3 size: 19 residues. With V trimmed by 8 bases and J by 4 bases, 22 bases remained unmatched. Germline assignment: CDR1 MGHRA and CDR2 YSYEKL. CDR3 loop: CASADRLLAGNTNPDTQYF. As DNA, the CDR3 is TGCGCCAGCGCCGATCGGCTCCTAGCGGGGAACACCAACCCAGATACGCAGTATTTT.

This clone has a single count. This chain links TRBV7-5 with TRBJ2-5; TRBD2, the table's D call, lacks a check against the DNA. TRBV7-5 is a pseudogene. The CDR3 totals 14 residues. The CDR3 sequence: CARSPGSSQETQYF. The DNA of the CDR3 is TGTGCCAGAAGCCCGGGATCATCACAAGAGACCCAGTACTTC.

The rearrangement joins TRBV9 to TRBJ2-7; 9 bases map to TRBD1. Unmatched junction bases numbered 10, after V lost 0 bases and J lost 3 bases. This CDR3 spans 17 amino acids. In germline, CDR1 is SGDLS, CDR2 YYNGEE. The CDR3, as DNA: TGTGCCAGCAGCGTAGGACCGGGACAGGGATTGAGCTACGAGCAGTACTTC. The encoded protein is CASSVGPGQGLSYEQYF.

This chain links TRBV27 with TRBJ1-1; D unresolved. Looked up from germline, CDR1 is MNHEY and CDR2 is SMNVEV (reference sequence). The CDR3 length is 14 residues. The V gene lost 4 bases and the J gene lost 1 base, with 10 bases spanning the gap. CDR3 in DNA: TGTGCCAGCAGTTGGGGTCGAGGGAACACTGAAGCTTTCTTT. Residues: CASSWGRGNTEAFF.

The chain recombines TRBV10-2 with TRBJ2-1, with D hard to call. The CDR3 covers 17 residues. Looked up from germline, CDR1 is WSHSY and CDR2 is SAAADI. The V gene lost 0 bases and the J gene lost 0 bases, with 12 bases spanning the gap. The CDR3 nucleotides read TGCGCCAGCAGTGAGTCGAGATATGGTAGCTCCTACAATGAGCAGTTCTTC. This translates into CASSESRYGSSYNEQFF.